A single sample is the source of the 27 T cell receptor beta chains below, sequenced in a study of blood T cell repertoires in COVID-19. TCRdb keeps only in-frame clones here, not all; method: immunoSEQ multiplex PCR. Altogether more than 85,000 clones are present, around 82% being singletons, with the ten largest covering 12%. Sequenced material: peripheral blood. Receptor source: a human donor in a cohort sampled during active COVID-19.

The chain is built from TRBV4-1 and TRBJ2-1; weak D call: TRBD2 (5 bases). The CDR3 has 13 amino acids. The V gene lost 0 bases and the J gene lost 8 bases, with 8 bases spanning the gap. Germline-derived CDR1 and CDR2 are MGHRA and YSYEKL. This CDR3 is CASSQERGYEQFF. The CDR3 region has the DNA TGCGCCAGCAGCCAAGAGAGAGGGTATGAGCAGTTCTTC.

The rearrangement uses TRBV29-1 and TRBJ2-1; 8 bases are shared with TRBD2. CDR1 and CDR2 from the germline V gene are SQVTM and ANQGSEA. V lost 5 bases and J lost 5; bases outside the gene matches: 11. This CDR3 contains 15 residues. DNA for the CDR3: TGCAGCGTTCTCCCACACGGGACTAGGGACAATGAGCAGTTCTTC. It codes for CSVLPHGTRDNEQFF.

The chain carries TRBV18 and TRBJ2-3; D is possibly TRBD1 (6 bases). V was cut by 0 bases and J by 3 bases, with 10 bases left in between. The length of the CDR3 is 15 residues. CDR1 is KGHSH, CDR2 LQKENI, per germline. CDR3 protein: CASSPPDRRTDTQYF. The CDR3 DNA follows: TGTGCCAGCTCACCACCCGACAGGAGGACAGATACGCAGTATTTT.

The J gene is TRBJ2-1, the V gene TRBV11-3; 7 nucleotides line up with TRBD1. V lost 6 bases to trimming and J lost 4 bases; unmatched junction nucleotides: 6. The CDR3 has 14 amino acids. Germline values: CDR1 SGHNT, CDR2 YENEEA. The CDR3 coding sequence is TGTGCCAGCAGGGCAGGGGGTGCTTACAATGAGCAGTTCTTC. Translation gives CASRAGGAYNEQFF.

V gene TRBV15 combines with J gene TRBJ2-1, with 11 bases identical to TRBD1. Per germline, CDR1 LNHNV and CDR2 YYDKDF (reference sequence). The ends lost 3 bases at V and 9 bases at J; junction bases unmatched: 4. The CDR3 is 14 amino acids. This CDR3 is CATSRGTGGLEQFF. The CDR3 DNA sequence: TGTGCCACCAGCAGGGGGACAGGGGGGCTTGAGCAGTTCTTC. Based on the CDR3 plus reference TRBV15 and TRBJ2-1, the full variable domain is DAMVIQNPRYQVTQFGKPVTLSCSQTLNHNVMYWYQQKSSQAPKLLFHYYDKDFNNEADTPDNFQSRRPNTSFCFLDIRSPGLGDTAMYLCATSRGTGGLEQFFGPGTRLTVL.

The chain employs TRBV18 and TRBJ1-5; tentative D call: TRBD1 (6 bases). The V gene lost 4 bases and the J gene lost 1 base, with 11 bases spanning the gap. Germline V gives CDR1 KGHSH, CDR2 LQKENI. The CDR3 runs to 15 residues. CDR3: CASSLSGQSNQPQHF. For the CDR3, the DNA is TGTGCCAGCTCACTCTCTGGACAGAGCAATCAGCCCCAGCATTTT.

The rearrangement uses TRBV28 and TRBJ2-7; TRBD2 might be the D (6 bases). CDR1 is MDHEN and CDR2 is SYDVKM in the germline V gene. CDR3 size: 14 residues. V was trimmed by 8 bases and J by 6 bases, leaving 20 bases between them. The chain's CDR3 is CASFQLGTGSEQYF. CDR3 bases: TGTGCCAGCTTCCAGCTAGGGACCGGGAGCGAGCAGTACTTC. Based on the CDR3 plus reference TRBV28 and TRBJ2-7, the full variable domain is DVKVTQSSRYLVKRTGEKVFLECVQDMDHENMFWYRQDPGLGLRLIYFSYDVKMKEKGDIPEGYSVSREKKERFSLILESASTNQTSMYLCASFQLGTGSEQYFGPGTRLTVT.

The V call is TRBV4-3, the J call TRBJ2-3; D is uncertain. V was cut by 4 bases and J by 3 bases, with 8 bases left in between. The CDR3 sequence is 13 residues long. CDR1 is LGHNA, CDR2 YSLEER, per germline. CDR3 residues: CASSPRETDTQYF. The CDR3 DNA reads as TGCGCCAGCAGCCCACGTGAGACAGATACGCAGTATTTT.

The chain is built from TRBV2 and TRBJ2-7; tentative D call: TRBD1 (5 bases). The CDR3 is made up of 16 amino acids. V was shortened by 6 bases and J by 3 bases, with 21 bases between the two germline ends. Germline CDR1 SNHLY, CDR2 FYNNEI. CDR3 sequence (DNA): TGTGCCAGCAGCTCTCCTACTCCAGGGTCCGACTACGAGCAGTACTTC. It specifies CASSSPTPGSDYEQYF. The whole variable domain, remainder taken from reference TRBV2 and TRBJ2-7, is EPEVTQTPSHQVTQMGQEVILRCVPISNHLYFYWYRQILGQKVEFLVSFYNNEISEKSEIFDDQFSVERPDGSNFTLKIRSTKLEDSAMYFCASSSPTPGSDYEQYFGPGTRLTVT.

This chain uses TRBV6-5 with TRBJ2-7; D might be TRBD2 (6 bases). CDR3 length equals 11 residues. Germline assignment: CDR1 MNHEY and CDR2 SVGAGI. V lost 8 bases, J lost 4 bases, and 9 bases lay in between. Here the CDR3 reads CASRDWYEQYF. The CDR3 coding sequence is TGTGCCAGCCGGGACTGGTACGAGCAGTACTTC.

The chain uses TRBV7-2 and TRBJ1-4; a weak D match, TRBD1 (6 bases). The CDR3 sequence is 16 residues long. V was pared by 4 bases and J by 1 base, with 13 bases between. The germline gives CDR1 SGHTA, CDR2 FQGNSA. The CDR3 protein is CASSWGIQGTNEKLFF. The CDR3 DNA reads as TGTGCCAGCAGCTGGGGGATACAGGGAACTAATGAAAAACTGTTTTTT.

V usage is TRBV7-2 and J usage is TRBJ1-4, with a weak D call TRBD1 (6 bases). Trimming stripped 1 base from V and 8 bases from J, with 23 bases between. CDR3 length equals 18 residues. The germline V gene encodes CDR1 SGHTA and CDR2 FQGNSA. The CDR3 region has the DNA TGTGCCAGCAGCTTAGGGCGCTTCACAGGGCTCTTCGGGGAAAAACTGTTTTTT. Translating it yields CASSLGRFTGLFGEKLFF.

The chain has TRBV23-1 and TRBJ2-2; perhaps TRBD1 as D (6 bases). TRBV23-1 is an ORF, with its function uncertain. V was pared by 0 bases and J by 7 bases, with 12 bases between. The CDR3 consists of 15 residues. CDR3 coding DNA: TGCGCCAGCAGTCAATCCAGGGGCCGGGGCGGGGAGCTGTTTTTT. Protein sequence: CASSQSRGRGGELFF.

The V and J genes are TRBV5-8 and TRBJ2-5; D gene ambiguous. This CDR3 is built from 14 residues. The V gene's germline CDR1 is SGHTS and CDR2 YDEGEE. Trimming shortened V by 4 bases and J by 2 bases, and 12 bases separated the two germline ends. CDR3 sequence reads: CASSLMGQQETQYF. DNA for the CDR3: TGTGCCAGCAGCCTGATGGGCCAACAAGAGACCCAGTACTTC.

DNA of the CDR3: TGCAGCGTTATTAGCAGCGCCCTAAACACCATATATTTT. Amino acids: CSVISSALNTIYF. The J gene is TRBJ1-3, the V gene TRBV29-1; D uncertain. Germline lookup yields CDR1 SQVTM and CDR2 ANQGSEA. The CDR3 contains 13 residues. Deletions cut 5 bases from V and 6 bases from J, with 14 bases between. The full variable domain, its missing parts supplied by reference TRBV29-1 and TRBJ1-3, is SAVISQKPSRDICQRGTSLTIQCQVDSQVTMMFWYRQQPGQSLTLIATANQGSEATYESGFVIDKFPISRPNLTFSTLTVSNMSPEDSSIYLCSVISSALNTIYFGEGSWLTVV.

In this sample, this clone turned up a few times. The genes are TRBV13 and TRBJ2-5; TRBD1 is a possible D gene (6 bases). CDR1 and CDR2 from the germline V gene are PRHDT and FYEKMQ (reference sequence). The CDR3 loop spans 13 amino acids. Between the trimmed V and J ends, which lost 5 bases and 2 bases, there was a span of 9 bases. The CDR3 DNA reads TGTGCCAGCAGCCACAGGGTTCAAGAGACCCAGTACTTC. Its translation is CASSHRVQETQYF.

The chain links TRBV5-1 to TRBJ1-6; 7 bases align to TRBD1. The junction had 11 bases not matched to a gene; V was cut back by 4 bases and J by 7 bases. This CDR3 has 16 residues. From germline, CDR1 is SGHRS and CDR2 YFSETQ. DNA of the CDR3: TGCGCCAGCAGCGAAGGACGACAGGGCGGCAATTCACCCCTCCACTTT. Amino acids: CASSEGRQGGNSPLHF.

This sequence joins TRBV6-2 or TRBV6-3 and TRBJ2-1; no clear D. V was shortened by 4 bases and J by 0 bases, with 10 bases between the two germline ends. The CDR3 length is 15 residues. CDR1 and CDR2 (germline): MNHEY, SVGEGT. The CDR3 sequence is CASSLDSSSYNEQFF. The CDR3 DNA sequence: TGTGCCAGCAGTTTAGACTCTAGCTCCTACAATGAGCAGTTCTTC.

V and J are TRBV30 and TRBJ1-5, with no clear D. The CDR3 sequence is 18 residues long. Trimming stripped 2 bases from V and 1 base from J, with 21 bases between. Germline V lookup: CDR1 GTSNPN, CDR2 SVGIG (reference sequence). The CDR3 protein is CAWSSAGLSHKSNQPQHF. CDR3 DNA: TGTGCCTGGAGTTCGGCGGGCCTCAGCCACAAAAGCAATCAGCCCCAGCATTTT.

The chain joins TRBV24-1 to TRBJ1-2; 8 nucleotides agree with TRBD1. The CDR3 covers 14 residues. The V and J ends lost 4 bases and 5 bases, in that order; junction bases with no gene match: 5. Germline values: CDR1 KGHDR, CDR2 SFDVKD. The DNA for the CDR3 is TGTGCCACCAGTGACCCCGACAGGGGATATGGCTACACCTTC. Translation: CATSDPDRGYGYTF.

The rearrangement joins TRBV20-1 to TRBJ1-3; D not resolved. The CDR3 has 11 amino acids. Deletions cut 0 bases from V and 8 bases from J, with 5 bases between. The germline gives CDR1 DFQATT, CDR2 SNEGSKA (reference sequence). CDR3 sequence reads: CSAREADTIYF. CDR3 nucleotide sequence: TGCAGTGCTAGAGAGGCGGACACCATATATTTT.

The chain carries TRBV11-3 and TRBJ2-1, with a tentative D call TRBD2 (6 bases). V lost 5 bases and J 9 bases, leaving 17 bases between the germline ends. There are 14 residues in the CDR3. CDR1 is SGHNT, CDR2 YENEEA, per germline. CDR3 sequence: CASSPRGGEGEQFF. CDR3 DNA: TGTGCCAGCAGCCCTCGTGGAGGGGAAGGTGAGCAGTTCTTC.

This chain links TRBV4-3 with TRBJ1-2; weak D call: TRBD1 (5 bases). The CDR3 is 15 residues long. Germline CDR1 reads LGHNA; CDR2 reads YSLEER. V was trimmed by 0 bases and J by 5 bases, leaving 13 bases between them. CDR3 amino acids: CASSQDPVGGYGYTF. In DNA, the CDR3 is TGCGCCAGCAGCCAAGATCCAGTGGGGGGGTATGGCTACACCTTC.

The chain recombines TRBV5-1 with TRBJ1-2; 7 bases map to TRBD1. V was pared by 3 bases and J by 3 bases, with 2 bases of the junction left unmatched. This CDR3 has 13 residues. CDR1 SGHRS and CDR2 YFSETQ come from the germline V gene. CDR3 residues: CASSSTGYYGYTF. The CDR3, as DNA: TGCGCCAGCAGCTCGACAGGGTACTATGGCTACACCTTC.

This CDR3 reads CASSDPGQVIGTQYF. In nucleotides, the CDR3 is TGTGCCAGCAGCGACCCGGGACAGGTGATCGGTACCCAGTACTTC. The chain combines TRBV7-2 with TRBJ2-5; 8 positions agree with TRBD1. This CDR3 has 15 residues. The germline CDR1 and CDR2 sequences are SGHTA and FQGNSA. Trimming cost V 5 bases and J 8 bases; bases outside gene matches: 13.

V is TRBV4-3 and J is TRBJ2-4; no definite D call. Germline CDR1 and CDR2: LGHNA and YSLEER. This CDR3 is 16 amino acids long. Trimming removed 0 bases from V and 6 bases from J, with 15 bases in between. CDR3 loop: CASSQDYPRLGNIQYF. The CDR3 nucleotides read TGCGCCAGCAGCCAAGATTACCCCAGGCTGGGAAACATTCAGTACTTC.

CDR3 loop: CASSVGDSPFLHF. The DNA of the CDR3 is TGTGCCAGCAGCGTAGGGGACAGCCCTTTTCTCCACTTT. This chain joins TRBV9 and TRBJ1-6; 7 bases are shared with TRBD1. Trimming removed 0 bases from V and 16 bases from J; junction bases left unmatched: 7. CDR1 and CDR2 from the germline V gene are SGDLS and YYNGEE. The CDR3 totals 13 residues.